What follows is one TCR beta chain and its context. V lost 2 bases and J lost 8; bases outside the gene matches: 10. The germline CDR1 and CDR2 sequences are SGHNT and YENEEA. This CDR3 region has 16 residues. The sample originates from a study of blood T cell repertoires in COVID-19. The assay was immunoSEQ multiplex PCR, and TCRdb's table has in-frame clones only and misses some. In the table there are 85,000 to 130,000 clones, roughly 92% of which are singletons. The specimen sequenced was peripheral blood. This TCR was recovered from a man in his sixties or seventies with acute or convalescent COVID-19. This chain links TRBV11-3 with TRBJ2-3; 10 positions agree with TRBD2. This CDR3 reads CASSLKAGGPRPTQYF. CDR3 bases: TGTGCCAGCAGCTTAAAAGCGGGAGGGCCTCGGCCTACGCAGTATTTT. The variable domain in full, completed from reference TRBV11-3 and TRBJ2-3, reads EAGVVQSPRYKIIEKKQPVAFWCNPISGHNTLYWYLQNLGQGPELLIRYENEEAVDDSQLPKDRFSAERLKGVDSTLKIQPAELGDSAVYLCASSLKAGGPRPTQYFGPGTRLTVL.